The clone carrying this T cell receptor (beta chain) has just a few counts. The second PCR ran roughly 7 to 11 cycles with a sample-barcoded 5' primer and J-beta primers. Researchers report that a template-switch adaptor with 12 random nucleotides tagged each cDNA molecule. TCRdb fed the 5' RACE reads into MiXCR, producing one record per CDR3 protein. The table shows 600,000 to 850,000 distinct CDR3 sequences, with roughly two fifths occurring only once. This sample was taken from a study of blood T cells in healthy people across ages. Germline CDR1 and CDR2: SGHVS and FQNEAQ. V was clipped by 0 bases and J by 6 bases, with 10 bases between them. The CDR3 loop spans 14 amino acids.

The sequencing sample was made of blood. The chain links TRBV7-8 to TRBJ2-3; D gene uncertain. This TCR was recovered from an older woman in good health. CDR3: CASSLANFADTQYF. The DNA for the CDR3 is TGTGCCAGCAGCTTAGCCAACTTCGCGGATACGCAGTATTTT. The full variable domain, completed using reference TRBV7-8 and TRBJ2-3, is GAGVSQSPRYKVAKRGQDVALRCDPISGHVSLFWYQQALGQGPEFLTYFQNEAQLDKSGLPSDRFFAERPEGSVSTLKIQRTQQEDSAVYLCASSLANFADTQYFGPGTRLTVL.